The present TCR beta chain was sequenced within a study of blood T cell repertoires in COVID-19. Overall study context: Nucleic acid was either cDNA or gDNA, and it came from T cells, B-cell-depleted T cells, or PBMCs.

Assay used: immunoSEQ multiplex PCR; TCRdb lists only in-frame clones, some missing. The table has 90,000 to 140,000 clones, about four fifths seen once. A single count supports this clone. Germline CDR1 SSHAT, CDR2 FNYEAQ (reference sequence). This CDR3 spans 22 amino acids. The ends lost 7 bases at V and 4 bases at J; junction bases unmatched: 27. V usage is TRBV7-7 and J usage is TRBJ2-2, with 10 bases fitting TRBD1. Sequencing was performed on peripheral blood. The source of this sequence is a woman aged 70-85 years with acute or convalescent COVID-19. This CDR3 is CASNRPGTGDGRPAGLTGELFF. For the CDR3, the DNA is TGTGCCAGCAACCGACCCGGGACAGGGGACGGAAGGCCTGCGGGCCTCACCGGGGAGCTGTTTTTT.